A few counts support the clone carrying this T cell receptor (beta chain). Its antigen is not known. This sample was included in a study of beta chain features in type 1 diabetes. Since all of the isolated RNA was reverse transcribed, expressed TCRB transcripts were what got sequenced. It was found that naive, central memory and regulatory T cell samples averaged approximately 3.6 million reads. Profiling relied on immunoSEQ multiplex PCR, and the TCRdb table lists in-frame clones only, not all of them. The data show under 850,000 clones, roughly 12% seen once. Study results and caveats: Type 1 diabetes patients had moderately but significantly shorter TCRB CDR3s in all four CD4+ subsets.

V lost 6 bases to trimming and J lost 8 bases; unmatched junction nucleotides: 0. The CDR3 spans 12 residues. The germline V gene has CDR1 MNHNY and CDR2 SVGAGI (reference sequence). The sequencing input was naive CD4+ T cells from blood. The clonotype was recovered from a man aged 18 to 29 with type 1 diabetes. This chain uses TRBV6-6 with TRBJ2-4; TRBD1 aligns across 11 bases. CDR3 sequence: CASRGQGDIQYF. CDR3 nucleotide sequence: TGTGCCAGCAGGGGACAGGGGGACATTCAGTACTTC.